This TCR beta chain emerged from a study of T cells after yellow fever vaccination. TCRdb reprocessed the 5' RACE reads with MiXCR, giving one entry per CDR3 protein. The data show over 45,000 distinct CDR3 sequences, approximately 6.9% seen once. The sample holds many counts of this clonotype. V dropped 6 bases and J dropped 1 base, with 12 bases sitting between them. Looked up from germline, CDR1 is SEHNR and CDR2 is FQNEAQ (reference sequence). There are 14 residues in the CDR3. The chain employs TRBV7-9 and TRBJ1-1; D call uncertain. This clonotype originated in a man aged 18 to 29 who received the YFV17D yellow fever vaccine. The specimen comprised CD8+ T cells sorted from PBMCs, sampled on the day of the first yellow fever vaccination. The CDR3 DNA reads TGTGCCAGCAGGGAAAGGCGTCAGAACACTGAAGCTTTCTTT. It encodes CASRERRQNTEAFF. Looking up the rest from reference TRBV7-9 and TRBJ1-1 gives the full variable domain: DTGVSQNPRHKITKRGQNVTFRCDPISEHNRLYWYRQTLGQGPEFLTYFQNEAQLEKSRLLSDRFSAERPKGSFSTLEIQRTEQGDSAMYLCASRERRQNTEAFFGQGTRLTVV.